This T cell receptor (beta chain) was sequenced in a study of shared clonotypes between healthy human individuals. Terminally differentiated effector memory CD45RA+ cells were left out of the naive CD8 fraction, which was CD45RO-negative and positively selected for CCR7. Per the germline V gene, CDR1 is SGDLS and CDR2 is YYNGEE. This CDR3 has 15 amino acids. The J segment lost 4 bases and the V segment lost 3 bases, leaving 6 bases of the junction unmatched. Assay: immunoSEQ multiplex PCR; the TCRdb copy retains only in-frame clones and omits some. Of under 850,000 clones listed, about 91% are singletons.

The sequenced sample was naive CD8+ T cells sorted from blood. The rearrangement joins TRBV9 to TRBJ2-7; 11 nucleotides line up with TRBD1. The sequence came from a man aged 25-45 years in good health. The CDR3 DNA reads TGTGCCAGCAGCGCCCGGGACAGGGGGACGTACGAGCAGTACTTC. Its protein product is CASSARDRGTYEQYF.